This TCR beta chain was obtained from a study of cytomegalovirus exposure and HLA in healthy donors. As regards this clone: What it recognizes is unknown.

Whole-study results and caveats: The study labeled more than 150 TCR beta chains cytomegalovirus-associated.

The germline V and J ends were trimmed by 7 bases and 1 base, with 7 bases remaining between them. The CDR3 sequence is 12 residues long. Germline CDR1 reads MNHEY; CDR2 reads SVGAGI. The PCR made use of 60 Vbeta and 13 Jbeta primers. Some clones are missing from TCRdb's copy, which holds only in-frame ones; the method was immunoSEQ multiplex PCR. This table has 95,000 to 100,000 clones, around four fifths appearing once. The source of this sequence is a man in his forties in good health and CMV-seronegative. The chain links TRBV6-5 to TRBJ1-1; D is unresolved. The sequenced sample consisted of PBMCs. The DNA for the CDR3 is TGTGCCAGCAAGCATGGGAACACTGAAGCTTTCTTT. It translates to CASKHGNTEAFF.